The 10 T cell receptor beta chains reported below all come from one sample, sequenced in a study of OX40 agonist ivuxolimab in advanced cancers. Only in-frame clones appear in the TCRdb table, and some are missing; sequencing was by immunoSEQ multiplex PCR. The table lists 60,000 to 75,000 clones, approximately 87% of them singletons. The sample in question was CD4+ or CD8+ T cells sorted from blood, obtained in a trial of the OX40 agonist ivuxolimab. The receptors were sampled from an adult with an advanced solid tumor such as melanoma, head and neck, liver or kidney cancer.

This clone is a singleton in its sample. This sequence joins TRBV7-9 and TRBJ1-6, with D uncertain. V was cut by 2 bases and J by 7 bases, with 12 bases left in between. This CDR3 spans 15 amino acids. In germline, CDR1 is SEHNR, CDR2 FQNEAQ (reference sequence). The CDR3 spells CASSLYPGVNSPLHF. CDR3 DNA: TGTGCCAGCAGCTTATACCCCGGGGTCAATTCACCCCTCCACTTT.

The chain carries TRBV4-3 and TRBJ2-3; TRBD1 agrees at 7 bases. J was trimmed by 3 bases and V by 4 bases; bases with no gene match: 4. Germline CDR1 is LGHNA and CDR2 is YSLEER. The CDR3 runs 14 residues. The CDR3, as DNA: TGCGCCAGCAGCCCTAGGGGGCTAACAGATACGCAGTATTTT. Encoded protein: CASSPRGLTDTQYF.

The V and J genes are TRBV7-2 and TRBJ2-5; perhaps TRBD1 as D (6 bases). The V end was cut by 2 bases, the J end by 5 bases, with 12 bases between. This CDR3 region has 14 residues. From germline, CDR1 is SGHTA and CDR2 FQGNSA. The CDR3 region is CASSLFGGAETQYF. CDR3 sequence (DNA): TGTGCCAGCAGCTTATTTGGGGGCGCGGAGACCCAGTACTTC.

The chain recombines TRBV7-8 with TRBJ1-2; 9 bases match TRBD1. The CDR3 loop spans 14 amino acids. The V and J ends lost 5 bases and 4 bases, in that order; junction bases with no gene match: 5. Germline V lookup: CDR1 SGHVS, CDR2 FQNEAQ. The CDR3 spells CASSHRDRAYGYTF. Here the CDR3 DNA reads TGTGCCAGCAGCCACCGGGACAGGGCCTATGGCTACACCTTC.

The rearrangement joins TRBV28 to TRBJ1-3; tentatively, D is TRBD1 (5 bases). The CDR3 has 14 residues. Germline CDR1 and CDR2: MDHEN and SYDVKM. The V end lost 3 bases, the J end lost 3 bases, and 9 bases lay between the germline ends. The CDR3 sequence is CASSFWDDGNTIYF. Written as DNA, the CDR3 is TGTGCCAGCAGTTTCTGGGACGATGGAAACACCATATATTTT.

The chain carries TRBV15 and TRBJ2-1; D not resolved. Germline CDR1 is LNHNV and CDR2 is YYDKDF (reference sequence). Deletions cut 3 bases from V and 8 bases from J, with 5 bases between. This CDR3 has 11 residues. The CDR3 DNA sequence: TGTGCCACCAGCAGCCACCATGAGCAGTTCTTC. It translates to CATSSHHEQFF.

V and J are TRBV5-1 and TRBJ2-3; 8 nucleotides align to TRBD1. The germline gives CDR1 SGHRS, CDR2 YFSETQ. This CDR3 contains 14 residues. The ends lost 4 bases at V and 4 bases at J; junction bases unmatched: 5. The CDR3 nucleotides are TGCGCCAGCAGCGAGGGGACAGGATCAGATACGCAGTATTTT. This encodes CASSEGTGSDTQYF. Together with reference TRBV5-1 and TRBJ2-3, the CDR3 gives the full variable domain: KAGVTQTPRYLIKTRGQQVTLSCSPISGHRSVSWYQQTPGQGLQFLFEYFSETQRNKGNFPGRFSGRQFSNSRSEMNVSTLELGDSALYLCASSEGTGSDTQYFGPGTRLTVL.

The chain couples TRBV4-2 to TRBJ2-7; no firm D call. Trimming left V 5 bases short and J 4 bases short, with 15 bases between. Germline CDR1 and CDR2: LGHNA and YNFKEQ. The CDR3 covers 14 residues. The CDR3 region has the DNA TGTGCCAGCAGCTTGGTGGGTTTGACTTACGAGCAGTACTTC. Its translation is CASSLVGLTYEQYF.

The chain links TRBV5-1 to TRBJ2-1; 8 nucleotides line up with TRBD1. Trimming removed 8 bases from V and 4 bases from J; junction bases left unmatched: 8. From germline, CDR1 is SGHRS and CDR2 YFSETQ. The CDR3 length is 14 residues. The CDR3 sequence is CASSRTGTYNEQFF. The CDR3 coding sequence is TGCGCCAGTAGCCGGACAGGGACTTACAATGAGCAGTTCTTC.

V usage is TRBV4-3 and J usage is TRBJ2-7, with unresolved D. V was pared by 0 bases and J by 6 bases, with 15 bases between. This CDR3 has 15 amino acids. Germline loops: CDR1 LGHNA, CDR2 YSLEER. CDR3 sequence: CASSQEWQALREQYF. The CDR3 nucleotides read TGCGCCAGCAGCCAAGAGTGGCAGGCCCTGCGCGAGCAGTACTTC.